Listed below are T cell receptor beta chains from one sample, sequenced in a study of T cell repertoires in cytomegalovirus infection. These receptors' antigens are unknown. MiXCR, applied by TCRdb to the reads, yields one record per CDR3 protein. The sample has hundreds of thousands of distinct CDR3 sequences; 33% are singletons. The specimen comprised cultured PBMCs, sampled from culture after CMV antigen stimulation. Source of these receptors: a human donor in good health (CMV status not recorded). Some clones in this sample may be carry-over from other donors' samples. CDR3s include the opening cysteine and the closing phenylalanine or tryptophan. Each record gives: V gene, J gene, clone size, D gene, CDR3 DNA, CDR3 protein. A D gene is named only where the DNA matches it firmly. The size field is filled for only some rows; it gives once, few, many or a size class.

>TRBV12-3/TRBV12-4|TRBJ2-3|few|TRBD2
TGTGCCTGCAGGACTAGCAGTACGCAGTATTTT
CACRTSSTQYF
>TRBV11-2|TRBJ2-7|NA|NA
TGTGCCAGCAGCTACTCCGGGAACTCCTACGGGCAGTACTTC
CASSYSGNSYGQYF
>TRBV3-1|TRBJ2-3|once|TRBD2
TGTGCCAGCAGCCGAGGGACTAGCGGGAGTGTCCGAGATACGCAGTATTTT
CASSRGTSGSVRDTQYF
>TRBV27|TRBJ1-2|NA|NA
TGTGCCAGCAGTTTCAGAGGGTTCGGCTACACCTTC
CASSFRGFGYTF
>TRBV5-1|TRBJ1-1|NA|NA
TGCGCCAGCAGCTTGGGATCCCAAGGGGCTGAAGCTTTCTTT
CASSLGSQGAEAFF
>TRBV7-2|TRBJ1-6|many|NA
TGTGCCAGCAGCTTAGTCAGCTCCTATAATTCACCCCTCCACTTT
CASSLVSSYNSPLHF
>TRBV10-3|TRBJ2-5|NA|TRBD2
TGTGCCATCAGTGAGGACGGACTAGCCCAAGAGACCCAGTACTTC
CAISEDGLAQETQYF
>TRBV19|TRBJ1-1|NA|NA
TGTGCCAGTAGTATCTCGACAGGACCGAACACTGAAGCTTTCTTT
CASSISTGPNTEAFF
>TRBV4-1|TRBJ2-5|few|NA
TGCGCCAGCAGCCAAGAAAGAGGGCTACTGGGGACCCAGTACTTC
CASSQERGLLGTQYF
>TRBV20-1|TRBJ2-7|NA|TRBD1
TGCAGTGCTAGGACAGGGGATTTCTACGAGCAGTACTTC
CSARTGDFYEQYF
>TRBV20-1|TRBJ2-1|NA|TRBD2
TGCAGTGCCGGGACTAGCGGAGTCCATGAGCAGTTCTTC
CSAGTSGVHEQFF
>TRBV5-1|TRBJ2-7|few|NA
TGCGCCAGCAGCTCCTCGGGGAGCGCCTACGAGCAGTACTTC
CASSSSGSAYEQYF
>TRBV7-2|TRBJ2-5|few|NA
TGTGCCAGCAGCTTGTCATCCTTAGAGACCCAGTACTTC
CASSLSSLETQYF
>TRBV4-1|TRBJ1-5|few|NA
TGCGCCAGCAGCCAGGGGAGGGGGGCGAGGGATCAGCCCCAGCATTTT
CASSQGRGARDQPQHF
>TRBV4-1|TRBJ2-7|few|NA
TGCGCCAGCAGCCAAGGGGTCAGTGGGTCCTACGAGCAGTACTTC
CASSQGVSGSYEQYF
>TRBV6-1|TRBJ2-5|NA|TRBD1
TGTGCCAGCAGTCCCCGGACAGGTGGCACGGAGACCCAGTACTTC
CASSPRTGGTETQYF
>TRBV7-4|TRBJ1-1|NA|TRBD1
TGTGCCAGCAGCTTAGGGCAGGGGGCACACACTGAAGCTTTCTTT
CASSLGQGAHTEAFF
>TRBV24-1|TRBJ1-2|NA|NA
TGTGCCACCAGTGATCCCGGGTCAGACTATGGCTACACCTTC
CATSDPGSDYGYTF
>TRBV28|TRBJ2-3|NA|NA
TGTGCCAGCCTCGGTGCCTACCGGACAGTGGCAGATACGCAGTATTTT
CASLGAYRTVADTQYF
>TRBV19|TRBJ1-1|NA|NA
TGTGCCAGTAGTATCGGGGTCGAGGCCACTGAAGCTTTCTTT
CASSIGVEATEAFF
>TRBV7-2|TRBJ1-4|few|TRBD1
TGTGCCAGCAGCTTACTCGGACAGGGGGGTGAAAAACTGTTTTTT
CASSLLGQGGEKLFF
>TRBV28|TRBJ2-1|once|NA
TGTGCCAGCAGTCCAACGCCGGGACTCCAGTTCTTC
CASSPTPGLQFF
>TRBV24-1|TRBJ2-7|NA|NA
TGTGCCACCAGTGATCCAAGTGGGCAGTACTTC
CATSDPSGQYF